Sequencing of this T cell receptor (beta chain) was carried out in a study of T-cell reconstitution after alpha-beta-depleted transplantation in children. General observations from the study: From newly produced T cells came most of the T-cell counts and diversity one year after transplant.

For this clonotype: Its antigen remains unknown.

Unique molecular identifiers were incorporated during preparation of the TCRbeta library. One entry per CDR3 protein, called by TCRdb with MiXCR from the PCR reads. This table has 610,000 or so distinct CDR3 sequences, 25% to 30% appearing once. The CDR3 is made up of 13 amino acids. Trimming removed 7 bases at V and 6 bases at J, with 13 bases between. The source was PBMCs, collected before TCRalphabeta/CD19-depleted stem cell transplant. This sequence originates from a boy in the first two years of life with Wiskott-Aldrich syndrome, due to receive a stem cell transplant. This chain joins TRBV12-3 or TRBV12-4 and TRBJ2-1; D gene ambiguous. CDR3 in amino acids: CASMAQWSNEQFF. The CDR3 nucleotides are TGTGCCAGCATGGCCCAATGGAGCAATGAGCAGTTCTTC.